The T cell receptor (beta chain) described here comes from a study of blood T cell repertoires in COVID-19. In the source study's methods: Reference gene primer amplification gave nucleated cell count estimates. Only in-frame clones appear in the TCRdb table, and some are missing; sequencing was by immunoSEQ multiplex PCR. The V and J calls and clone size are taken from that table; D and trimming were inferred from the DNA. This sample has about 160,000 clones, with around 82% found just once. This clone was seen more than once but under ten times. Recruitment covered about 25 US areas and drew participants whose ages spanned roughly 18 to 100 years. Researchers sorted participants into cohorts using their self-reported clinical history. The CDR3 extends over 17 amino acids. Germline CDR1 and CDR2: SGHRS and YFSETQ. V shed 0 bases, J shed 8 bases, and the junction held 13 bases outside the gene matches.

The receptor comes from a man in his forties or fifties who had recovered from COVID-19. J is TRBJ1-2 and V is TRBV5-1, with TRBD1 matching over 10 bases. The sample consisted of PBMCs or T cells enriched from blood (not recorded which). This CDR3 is CASSLASGRQGADGYTF. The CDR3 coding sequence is TGCGCCAGCAGCTTGGCCTCTGGGAGACAGGGGGCCGACGGCTACACCTTC. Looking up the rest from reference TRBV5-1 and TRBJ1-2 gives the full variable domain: KAGVTQTPRYLIKTRGQQVTLSCSPISGHRSVSWYQQTPGQGLQFLFEYFSETQRNKGNFPGRFSGRQFSNSRSEMNVSTLELGDSALYLCASSLASGRQGADGYTFGSGTRLTVV.